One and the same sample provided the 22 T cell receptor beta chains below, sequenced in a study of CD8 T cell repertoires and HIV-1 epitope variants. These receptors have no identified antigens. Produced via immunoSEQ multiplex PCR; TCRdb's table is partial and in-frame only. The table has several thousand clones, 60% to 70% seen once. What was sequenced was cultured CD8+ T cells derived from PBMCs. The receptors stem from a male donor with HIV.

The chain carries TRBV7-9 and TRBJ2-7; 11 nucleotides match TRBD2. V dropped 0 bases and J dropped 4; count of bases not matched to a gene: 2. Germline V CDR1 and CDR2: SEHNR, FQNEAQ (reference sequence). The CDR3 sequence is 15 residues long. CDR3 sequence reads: CASSLATSGGYEQYF. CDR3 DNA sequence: TGTGCCAGCAGCTTAGCAACTAGCGGGGGTTACGAGCAGTACTTC.

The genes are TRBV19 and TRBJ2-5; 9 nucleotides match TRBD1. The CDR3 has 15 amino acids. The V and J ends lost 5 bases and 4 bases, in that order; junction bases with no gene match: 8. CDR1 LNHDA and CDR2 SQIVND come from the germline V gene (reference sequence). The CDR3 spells CASSEDRGLGETQYF. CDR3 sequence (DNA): TGTGCCAGTAGTGAGGACAGGGGCCTGGGAGAGACCCAGTACTTC.

The chain's CDR3 is CASSSADRGYGYTF. The CDR3 DNA reads TGTGCCAGCAGCTCCGCCGACAGGGGGTATGGCTACACCTTC. The chain carries TRBV28 and TRBJ1-2, with 9 bases identical to TRBD1. After removal of 6 bases from V and 5 bases from J, the junction contained 7 bases not matched to a gene. The CDR3 extends over 14 amino acids. CDR1 MDHEN and CDR2 SYDVKM come from the germline V gene.

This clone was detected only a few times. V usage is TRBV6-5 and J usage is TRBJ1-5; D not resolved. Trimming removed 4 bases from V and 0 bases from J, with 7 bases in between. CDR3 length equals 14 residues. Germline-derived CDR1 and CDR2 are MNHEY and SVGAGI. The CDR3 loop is CASSLPRSNQPQHF. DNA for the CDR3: TGTGCCAGCAGTTTACCTCGTAGCAATCAGCCCCAGCATTTT.

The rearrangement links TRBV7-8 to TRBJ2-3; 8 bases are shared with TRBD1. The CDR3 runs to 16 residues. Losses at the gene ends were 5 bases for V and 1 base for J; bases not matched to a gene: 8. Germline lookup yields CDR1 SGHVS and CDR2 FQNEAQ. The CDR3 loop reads CASSPQTGVRTDTQYF. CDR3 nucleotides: TGTGCCAGCAGCCCGCAGACAGGGGTACGCACAGATACGCAGTATTTT. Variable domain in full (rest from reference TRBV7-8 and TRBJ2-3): GAGVSQSPRYKVAKRGQDVALRCDPISGHVSLFWYQQALGQGPEFLTYFQNEAQLDKSGLPSDRFFAERPEGSVSTLKIQRTQQEDSAVYLCASSPQTGVRTDTQYFGPGTRLTVL.

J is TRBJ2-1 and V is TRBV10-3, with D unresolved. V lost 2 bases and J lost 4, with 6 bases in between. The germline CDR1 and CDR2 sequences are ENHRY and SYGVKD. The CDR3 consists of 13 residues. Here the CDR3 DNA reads TGTGCCATCAGTGAGCGCTTATACAATGAGCAGTTCTTC. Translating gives CAISERLYNEQFF.

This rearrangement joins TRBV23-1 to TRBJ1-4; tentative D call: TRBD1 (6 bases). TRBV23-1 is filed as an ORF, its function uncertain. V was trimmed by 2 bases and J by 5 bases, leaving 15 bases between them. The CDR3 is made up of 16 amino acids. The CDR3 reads CASSQHGGRVNEKLFF. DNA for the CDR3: TGCGCCAGCAGTCAACATGGGGGCAGAGTGAATGAAAAACTGTTTTTT.

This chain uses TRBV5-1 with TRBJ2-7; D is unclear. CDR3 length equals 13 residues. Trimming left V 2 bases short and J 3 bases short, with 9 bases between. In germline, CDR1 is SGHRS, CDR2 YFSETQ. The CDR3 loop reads CASSLSFSYEQYF. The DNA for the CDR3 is TGCGCCAGCAGCTTAAGTTTCAGCTACGAGCAGTACTTC.

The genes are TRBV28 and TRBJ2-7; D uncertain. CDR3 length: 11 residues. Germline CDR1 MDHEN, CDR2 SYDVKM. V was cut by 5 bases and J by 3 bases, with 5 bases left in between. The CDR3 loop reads CASSPHYEQYF. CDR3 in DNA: TGTGCCAGCAGTCCCCACTACGAGCAGTACTTC.

CDR3 sequence (DNA): TGCAGCGTTGTCATCCTATCAGCTAACTATGGCTACACCTTC. It specifies CSVVILSANYGYTF. The genes are TRBV29-1 and TRBJ1-2; D is ambiguous. CDR1 and CDR2 from the germline V gene are SQVTM and ANQGSEA. The CDR3 is made up of 14 amino acids. The ends were cut back, 4 bases at V and 0 bases at J, with 12 bases in the middle.

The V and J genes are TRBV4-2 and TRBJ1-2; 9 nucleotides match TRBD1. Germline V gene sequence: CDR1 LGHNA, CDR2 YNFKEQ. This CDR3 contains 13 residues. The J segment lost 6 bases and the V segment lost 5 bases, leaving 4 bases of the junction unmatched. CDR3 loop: CASSFRTGDGYTF. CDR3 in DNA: TGTGCCAGCAGCTTTAGGACAGGGGATGGCTACACCTTC.

The CDR3 reads CASSETGVLNEKLFF. DNA of the CDR3: TGTGCCAGCAGCGAAACAGGGGTTCTTAATGAAAAACTGTTTTTT. The gene calls are TRBV6-5 and TRBJ1-4; TRBD1 matches at 7 bases. The CDR3 has 15 amino acids. The junction had 8 bases not matched to a gene; V was cut back by 6 bases and J by 4 bases. Germline V CDR1 and CDR2: MNHEY, SVGAGI.

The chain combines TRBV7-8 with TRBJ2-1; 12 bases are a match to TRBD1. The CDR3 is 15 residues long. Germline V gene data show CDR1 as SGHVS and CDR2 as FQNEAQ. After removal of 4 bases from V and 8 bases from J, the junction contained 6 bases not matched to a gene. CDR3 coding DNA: TGTGCCAGCAGCTCCGGGACAGGGGGCCAGCATGAGCAGTTCTTC. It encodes CASSSGTGGQHEQFF.

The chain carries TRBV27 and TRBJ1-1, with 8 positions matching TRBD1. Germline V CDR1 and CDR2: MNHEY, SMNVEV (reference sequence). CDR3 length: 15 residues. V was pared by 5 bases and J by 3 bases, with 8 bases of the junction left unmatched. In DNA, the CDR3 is TGTGCCAGCAGTCTAGGACAGGGATTGTACACTGAAGCTTTCTTT. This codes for CASSLGQGLYTEAFF.

This CDR3 is CASSKPAGEQYF. CDR3 sequence (DNA): TGTGCCAGCAGCAAGCCAGCGGGTGAGCAGTACTTC. The chain combines TRBV5-4 with TRBJ2-7, with D possibly being TRBD2 (6 bases). Germline V gene lookup returns CDR1 SGHNT and CDR2 YYREEE (reference sequence). V lost 4 bases, J lost 7 bases, and 12 bases lay in between. CDR3 size: 12 residues.

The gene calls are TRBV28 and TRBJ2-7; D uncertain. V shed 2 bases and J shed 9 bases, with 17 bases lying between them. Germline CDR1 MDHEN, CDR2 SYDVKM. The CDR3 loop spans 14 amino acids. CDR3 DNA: TGTGCCAGCAGTTTAATTGACCGCAACCTTGGGCAGTACTTC. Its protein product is CASSLIDRNLGQYF.

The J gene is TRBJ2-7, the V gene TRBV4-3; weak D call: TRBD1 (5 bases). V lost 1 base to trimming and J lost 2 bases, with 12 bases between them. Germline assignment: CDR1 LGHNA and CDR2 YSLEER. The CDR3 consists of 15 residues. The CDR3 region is CASSQGMTATYEQYF. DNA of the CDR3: TGCGCCAGCAGCCAAGGAATGACAGCGACCTACGAGCAGTACTTC.

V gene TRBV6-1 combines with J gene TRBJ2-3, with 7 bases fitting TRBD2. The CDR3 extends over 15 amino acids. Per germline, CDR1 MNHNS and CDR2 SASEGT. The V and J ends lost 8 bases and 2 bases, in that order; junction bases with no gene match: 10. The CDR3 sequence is CASPSGEAYTDTQYF. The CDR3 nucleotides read TGTGCCAGCCCGAGCGGGGAGGCCTACACAGATACGCAGTATTTT.

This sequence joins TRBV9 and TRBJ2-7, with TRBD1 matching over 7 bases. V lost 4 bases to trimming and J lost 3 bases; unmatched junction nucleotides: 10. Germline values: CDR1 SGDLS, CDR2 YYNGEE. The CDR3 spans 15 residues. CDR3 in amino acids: CASSPEGQPYYEQYF. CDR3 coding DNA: TGTGCCAGCAGCCCAGAGGGACAGCCCTACTACGAGCAGTACTTC.

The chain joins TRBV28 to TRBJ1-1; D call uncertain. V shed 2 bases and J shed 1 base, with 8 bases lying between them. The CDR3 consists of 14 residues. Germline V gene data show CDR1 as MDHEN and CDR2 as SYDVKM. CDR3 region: CASSLGIGNTEAFF. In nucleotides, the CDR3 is TGTGCCAGCAGTTTAGGGATAGGGAACACTGAAGCTTTCTTT.

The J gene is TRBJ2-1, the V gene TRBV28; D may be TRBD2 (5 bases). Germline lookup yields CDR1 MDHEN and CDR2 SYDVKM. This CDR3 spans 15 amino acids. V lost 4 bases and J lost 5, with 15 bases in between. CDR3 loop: CASSYAGGQHNEQFF. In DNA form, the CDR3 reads TGTGCCAGCAGTTATGCGGGCGGGCAACACAATGAGCAGTTCTTC.

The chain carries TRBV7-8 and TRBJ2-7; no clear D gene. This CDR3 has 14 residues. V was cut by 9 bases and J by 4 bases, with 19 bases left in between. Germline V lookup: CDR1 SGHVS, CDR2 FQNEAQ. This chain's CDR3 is CASSLPSRIYEQYF. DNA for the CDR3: TGTGCCAGTAGCCTACCGTCTAGAATATACGAGCAGTACTTC.